This T cell receptor beta chain was sequenced during a study of PD-1 blockade in mismatch repair-deficient tumors. Study-wide background: Patients had approximately 12 mismatch repair-deficient cancer types and were previously treated and progressing.

A word on this clone: Its cognate antigen is unknown.

The method was immunoSEQ multiplex PCR; TCRdb's version includes in-frame clones alone and lacks a portion of them. The sample contains about 68,000 clones, approximately 78% of which appear only once. Germline-derived CDR1 and CDR2 are KGHSH and LQKENI. Trimming removed 3 bases at V and 3 bases at J, with 8 bases between. This CDR3 region has 14 residues. Mismatch repair deficiency was confirmed in all patients, by PCR or immunohistochemistry. A few pembrolizumab responders had their TCRs sequenced. Whole-study findings and limits: After pembrolizumab, tumor-resident clones rose rapidly, then generally contracted before radiologic responses.

The V call is TRBV18, the J call TRBJ1-4, with D possibly matching TRBD1 (6 bases). The sequenced sample was peripheral blood, obtained 2 weeks after starting pembrolizumab. This receptor was obtained from an adult with mismatch repair-deficient cancer. CDR3 region: CASSPGQPNEKLFF. CDR3 nucleotides: TGTGCCAGCTCACCGGGACAACCTAATGAAAAACTGTTTTTT.